The present T cell receptor (beta chain) was sequenced within a study of cytomegalovirus exposure and HLA in healthy donors. The study, taken as a whole, reports: It was likely that a cluster of highly shared sequence variants was a sequencing artifact. Reported findings show TCR beta sequences accurately forecast HLA-A and HLA-B alleles in most subjects.

A multiplex PCR was run with 60 Vbeta primers and 13 Jbeta primers. Profiling relied on immunoSEQ multiplex PCR, and the TCRdb table lists in-frame clones only, not all of them. The table records 150,000 or so clones, roughly 80% of them present only once. The CDR3 runs to 15 residues. V shed 4 bases, J shed 5 bases, and the junction held 6 bases outside the gene matches. The V gene's germline CDR1 is MNHEY and CDR2 SVGAGI. With respect to this clone: The antigen remains unidentified.

The chain is built from TRBV6-5 and TRBJ2-2; the match to TRBD1 covers 8 bases. Sequencing input: PBMCs. This clonotype originated in a man between 35 and 55 years old in good health and CMV-seropositive. CDR3 region: CASSSRTGKTGELFF. The DNA of the CDR3 is TGTGCCAGCAGTTCCCGGACAGGGAAGACCGGGGAGCTGTTTTTT.